A selection of T cell receptor beta chains follows, all from one sample in a study of blood T cell repertoires in COVID-19. The data were produced by immunoSEQ multiplex PCR, yet TCRdb's version contains in-frame clones alone and is incomplete. The sample has more than 70,000 clones, around 84% seen once. Input material: peripheral blood. These receptors all come from a woman older than 75 in a cohort sampled during active or convalescent COVID-19. Each CDR3 is given with its conserved first and last residue. Fields, in order: J gene, V gene, clone size, D gene, CDR3 DNA, CDR3 protein. A D gene is named only where the DNA matches it firmly. Clone size appears in some rows only: once, few, many, or a class for an expanded clone.

J: TRBJ2-3
V: TRBV28
size: NA
D: NA
DNA: TGTGCCAGCAGTTCCCCCCCGACAGTGACAGATACGCAGTATTTT
CDR3: CASSSPPTVTDTQYF

J: TRBJ2-1
V: TRBV5-1
size: NA
D: TRBD2
DNA: TGCGCCAGCAGCGGTAGGACTAGCGGGGGCCTGGGCTACAATGAGCAGTTCTTC
CDR3: CASSGRTSGGLGYNEQFF

J: TRBJ1-1
V: TRBV5-1
size: NA
D: NA
DNA: TGCGCCAGCAGCCAAACCGGGAAAACGGACACTGAAGCTTTCTTT
CDR3: CASSQTGKTDTEAFF

J: TRBJ2-3
V: TRBV7-2
size: NA
D: TRBD1
DNA: TGTGCCAGCAGCCTACAGGGGGGCACAGATACGCAGTATTTT
CDR3: CASSLQGGTDTQYF

J: TRBJ1-3
V: TRBV14
size: NA
D: NA
DNA: TGTGCCAGCAGCCAGTTGACAGGCTCTGGAAACACCATATATTTT
CDR3: CASSQLTGSGNTIYF

J: TRBJ2-7
V: TRBV10-2
size: NA
D: NA
DNA: TGCGCCAGCAGTCCATCCTACGAGCAGTACTTC
CDR3: CASSPSYEQYF

J: TRBJ1-5
V: TRBV19
size: NA
D: TRBD1
DNA: TGTGCCAGTAGTATGTCCCCAGGGGGGATAGGGGGCAATCAGCCCCAGCATTTT
CDR3: CASSMSPGGIGGNQPQHF

J: TRBJ2-1
V: TRBV9
size: NA
D: NA
DNA: TGTGCCAGCAGCGTAGAGACAGGAGGGGGCGATGAGCAGTTCTTC
CDR3: CASSVETGGGDEQFF

J: TRBJ2-5
V: TRBV6-5
size: once
D: NA
DNA: TGTGCCAGCCGGGACTCACCTCAAGAGACCCAGTACTTC
CDR3: CASRDSPQETQYF

J: TRBJ2-2
V: TRBV5-1
size: few
D: NA
DNA: TGCGCCAGCAGCTTGGTTAGCGCGGACACCGGGGAGCTGTTTTTT
CDR3: CASSLVSADTGELFF

J: TRBJ2-3
V: TRBV29-1
size: NA
D: TRBD1
DNA: TGCAGCGTCGCTACAGGGGTTTGGGGCACAGATACGCAGTATTTT
CDR3: CSVATGVWGTDTQYF

J: TRBJ2-5
V: TRBV3-1/TRBV3-2
size: NA
D: TRBD2
DNA: TGTGCCAGCAGCCGAACCCGATTAGCGGGAGTAACCGAGACCCAGTACTTC
CDR3: CASSRTRLAGVTETQYF

J: TRBJ1-5
V: TRBV11-2
size: NA
D: NA
DNA: TGTGCCAGCAGCCAACACCAGGGACAGCCCCAGCATTTT
CDR3: CASSQHQGQPQHF

J: TRBJ2-1
V: TRBV16
size: NA
D: TRBD2
DNA: TGTGCCAGCAGCCAATCGGGGCTAGCGGGAGAGCAGTTCTTC
CDR3: CASSQSGLAGEQFF

J: TRBJ2-1
V: TRBV9
size: NA
D: TRBD2
DNA: TGTGCCAGCACCCCCACCGGACTAGCGAACTACAATGAGCAGTTCTTC
CDR3: CASTPTGLANYNEQFF

J: TRBJ2-1
V: TRBV15
size: NA
D: NA
DNA: TGTGCCACCAGCAGAGTCGGGTCCTACAATGAGCAGTTCTTC
CDR3: CATSRVGSYNEQFF

J: TRBJ2-7
V: TRBV4-1
size: NA
D: TRBD2
DNA: TGCGCCAGCAGCCAGTTAGCGGGAGCTTTATACGAGCAGTACTTC
CDR3: CASSQLAGALYEQYF

J: TRBJ1-5
V: TRBV19
size: NA
D: TRBD1
DNA: TGTGCCAGTAGTCCTCGGGACAGGGTCTTAGGGCAGCCCCAGCATTTT
CDR3: CASSPRDRVLGQPQHF

J: TRBJ2-3
V: TRBV6-5
size: NA
D: TRBD2
DNA: TGTGCCAGCAGTTACAGGGGACTAGCGTCAGATACGCAGTATTTT
CDR3: CASSYRGLASDTQYF

J: TRBJ2-7
V: TRBV12-3/TRBV12-4
size: NA
D: NA
DNA: TGTGCCAGCAGTTTAGGGATCAGCGACGAGCAGTACTTC
CDR3: CASSLGISDEQYF

J: TRBJ1-6
V: TRBV6-1
size: NA
D: NA
DNA: TGTGCCAGCAGAGAAAAGACAGGAAGCTCCTATAATTCACCCCTCCACTTT
CDR3: CASREKTGSSYNSPLHF

J: TRBJ2-7
V: TRBV5-1
size: NA
D: NA
DNA: TGCGCCAGCAGCTTGGATTCAGGGACCTACGAGCAGTACTTC
CDR3: CASSLDSGTYEQYF